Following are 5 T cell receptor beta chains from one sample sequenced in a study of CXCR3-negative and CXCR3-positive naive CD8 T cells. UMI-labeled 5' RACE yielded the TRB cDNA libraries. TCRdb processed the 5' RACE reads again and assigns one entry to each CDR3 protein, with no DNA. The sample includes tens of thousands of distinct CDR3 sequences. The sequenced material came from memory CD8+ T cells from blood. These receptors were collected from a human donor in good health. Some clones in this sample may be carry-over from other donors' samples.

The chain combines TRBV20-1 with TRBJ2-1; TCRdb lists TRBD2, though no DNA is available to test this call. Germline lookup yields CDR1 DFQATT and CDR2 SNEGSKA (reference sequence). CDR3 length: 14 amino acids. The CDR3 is CSAQTSGIWNEQFF.

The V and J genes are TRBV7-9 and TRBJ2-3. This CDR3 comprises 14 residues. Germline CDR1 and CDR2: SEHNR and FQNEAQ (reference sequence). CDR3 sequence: CASSLGTGPDTQYF. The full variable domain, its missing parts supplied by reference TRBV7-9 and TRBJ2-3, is DTGVSQNPRHKITKRGQNVTFRCDPISEHNRLYWYRQTLGQGPEFLTYFQNEAQLEKSRLLSDRFSAERPKGSFSTLEIQRTEQGDSAMYLCASSLGTGPDTQYFGPGTRLTVL.

The CDR3: CASRLTGEAFF. This chain links TRBV6-6 with TRBJ1-1; the TRBD1 assignment by TCRdb is unverifiable without DNA. Germline V lookup: CDR1 MNHNY, CDR2 SVGAGI (reference sequence). This CDR3 is 11 amino acids long.

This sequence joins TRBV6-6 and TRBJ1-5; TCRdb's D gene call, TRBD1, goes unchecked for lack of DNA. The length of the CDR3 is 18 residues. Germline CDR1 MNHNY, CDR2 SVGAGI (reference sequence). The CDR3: CASSYSVEGVIVGQPQHF.

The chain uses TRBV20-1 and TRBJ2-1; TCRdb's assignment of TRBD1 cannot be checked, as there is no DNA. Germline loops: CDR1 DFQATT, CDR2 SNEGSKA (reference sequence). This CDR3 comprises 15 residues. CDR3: CSASSPGGKYNEQFF.